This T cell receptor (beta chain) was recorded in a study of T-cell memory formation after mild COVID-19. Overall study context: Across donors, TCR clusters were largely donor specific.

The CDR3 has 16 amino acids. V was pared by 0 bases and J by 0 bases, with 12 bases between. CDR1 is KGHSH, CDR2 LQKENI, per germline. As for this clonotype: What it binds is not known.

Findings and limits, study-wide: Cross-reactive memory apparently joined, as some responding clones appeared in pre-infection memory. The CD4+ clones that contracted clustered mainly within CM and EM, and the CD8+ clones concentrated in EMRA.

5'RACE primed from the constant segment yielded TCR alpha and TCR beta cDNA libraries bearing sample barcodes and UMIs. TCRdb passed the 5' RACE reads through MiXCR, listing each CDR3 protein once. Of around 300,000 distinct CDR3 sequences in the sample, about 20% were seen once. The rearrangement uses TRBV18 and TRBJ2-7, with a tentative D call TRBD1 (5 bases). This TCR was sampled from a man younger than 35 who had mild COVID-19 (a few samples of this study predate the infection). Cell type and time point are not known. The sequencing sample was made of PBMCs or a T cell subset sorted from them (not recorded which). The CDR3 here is CASSPPSGLSSYEQYF. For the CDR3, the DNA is TGTGCCAGCTCACCACCGTCAGGGCTGAGCTCCTACGAGCAGTACTTC. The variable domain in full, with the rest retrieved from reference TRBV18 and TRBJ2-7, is NAGVMQNPRHLVRRRGQEARLRCSPMKGHSHVYWYRQLPEEGLKFMVYLQKENIIDESGMPKERFSAEFPKEGPSILRIQQVVRGDSAAYFCASSPPSGLSSYEQYFGPGTRLTVT.